These 11 T cell receptor beta chains were sequenced from one sample in a study of blood T cell repertoires in COVID-19. The data were produced by immunoSEQ multiplex PCR, yet TCRdb's version contains in-frame clones alone and is incomplete. This sample has about 90,000 clones; more than 70% occur once, and the top ten carry 13% to 15%. Material: peripheral blood. These receptors all come from a woman at least 80 years old with acute or convalescent COVID-19.

The gene calls are TRBV29-1 and TRBJ2-7; TRBD2 matches 12 bases. The J segment lost 0 bases and the V segment lost 6 bases, leaving 15 bases of the junction unmatched. The V gene's germline CDR1 is SQVTM and CDR2 ANQGSEA. This CDR3 region has 18 residues. CDR3 in DNA: TGCAGCGTCCCTATATCTCCAGGACTAGCGGGGAGCTCCTACGAGCAGTACTTC. This translates into CSVPISPGLAGSSYEQYF.

The V and J genes are TRBV5-1 and TRBJ1-2, with D perhaps TRBD1 (5 bases). Germline V gene lookup returns CDR1 SGHRS and CDR2 YFSETQ. The CDR3 contains 13 residues. The germline V and J ends were trimmed by 0 bases and 5 bases, with 8 bases remaining between them. The CDR3 reads CASSLAGGYGYTF. The CDR3 nucleotides read TGCGCCAGCAGCTTGGCCGGGGGATATGGCTACACCTTC.

J is TRBJ1-1 and V is TRBV7-8; weak D call: TRBD1 (6 bases). The CDR3 consists of 19 residues. V was trimmed by 1 base and J by 1 base, leaving 22 bases between them. Germline loops: CDR1 SGHVS, CDR2 FQNEAQ. The CDR3 sequence is CASSLVISRRGLQNTEAFF. In DNA form, the CDR3 reads TGTGCCAGCAGCTTAGTCATCTCGAGGCGGGGGCTACAGAACACTGAAGCTTTCTTT.

The rearrangement links TRBV29-1 to TRBJ1-1; possibly TRBD1 for D (6 bases). Germline V gene lookup returns CDR1 SQVTM and CDR2 ANQGSEA. Trimming took 4 bases from V and 2 from J, leaving 11 bases between them. This CDR3 has 13 residues. Written as DNA, the CDR3 is TGCAGCGTTGCCGGACAGTCCAACACTGAAGCTTTCTTT. Translation gives CSVAGQSNTEAFF. The full variable domain, completed using reference TRBV29-1 and TRBJ1-1, is SAVISQKPSRDICQRGTSLTIQCQVDSQVTMMFWYRQQPGQSLTLIATANQGSEATYESGFVIDKFPISRPNLTFSTLTVSNMSPEDSSIYLCSVAGQSNTEAFFGQGTRLTVV.

The chain is built from TRBV7-2 and TRBJ1-2; TRBD1 agrees at 7 bases. There are 14 residues in the CDR3. V trimming: 5 bases; J trimming: 4 bases; junction bases outside the gene matches: 7. The germline V gene has CDR1 SGHTA and CDR2 FQGNSA. For the CDR3, the DNA is TGTGCCAGCAGCACGAGACAGGGTCCCTATGGCTACACCTTC. Its protein product is CASSTRQGPYGYTF.

The chain employs TRBV27 and TRBJ2-7; D might be TRBD1 (5 bases). Trimming removed 2 bases from V and 2 bases from J, with 10 bases in between. This CDR3 is 14 amino acids long. CDR1 and CDR2 from the germline V gene are MNHEY and SMNVEV (reference sequence). The CDR3 region has the DNA TGTGCCAGCAGTTTAGACGCAGGGACCTACGAGCAGTACTTC. Protein: CASSLDAGTYEQYF.

The chain combines TRBV6-5 with TRBJ1-3, with a weak D call TRBD1 (5 bases). V gave up 5 bases and J gave up 0 bases, with 8 bases separating them. This CDR3 is built from 14 residues. Germline loops: CDR1 MNHEY, CDR2 SVGAGI. The CDR3 protein is CASSPGNSGNTIYF. Here the CDR3 DNA reads TGTGCCAGCAGTCCAGGGAACTCTGGAAACACCATATATTTT.

The V call is TRBV28, the J call TRBJ1-2, with TRBD1 identical over 7 bases. Germline CDR1 MDHEN, CDR2 SYDVKM. The CDR3 extends over 14 amino acids. With 3 bases clipped from V and 3 bases from J, the junction kept 4 bases outside the gene matches. CDR3 DNA sequence: TGTGCCAGCAGTTTTGGCAGGGGGGACTATGGCTACACCTTC. This gives the protein CASSFGRGDYGYTF.

The V call is TRBV5-1, the J call TRBJ1-1; 10 nucleotides align to TRBD1. J lost 11 bases, V lost 0 bases, and 7 bases had no gene match. CDR1 and CDR2 from the germline V gene are SGHRS and YFSETQ. The CDR3 length is 14 residues. The CDR3 bases are TGCGCCAGCAGCTTGGGGGACAGGGGAGGATGGGCTTTCTTT. Protein sequence: CASSLGDRGGWAFF.

V is TRBV7-2 and J is TRBJ2-7, with 12 bases matching TRBD2. The CDR3 totals 16 residues. V gave up 5 bases and J gave up 3 bases; unmatched junction bases: 8. Germline-derived CDR1 and CDR2 are SGHTA and FQGNSA. The CDR3 loop reads CASSLRPSGGGYEQYF. For the CDR3, the DNA is TGTGCCAGCAGCCTACGCCCTAGCGGGGGGGGCTACGAGCAGTACTTC.

V and J are TRBV18 and TRBJ2-4; TRBD1 matches 7 bases. CDR1 is KGHSH, CDR2 LQKENI, per germline. V lost 2 bases, J lost 3 bases, and 13 bases stayed unmatched. The CDR3 loop spans 18 amino acids. CDR3 protein: CASSPTQNTGADKNIQYF. Written as DNA, the CDR3 is TGTGCCAGCTCACCAACCCAAAACACAGGGGCAGACAAAAACATTCAGTACTTC.